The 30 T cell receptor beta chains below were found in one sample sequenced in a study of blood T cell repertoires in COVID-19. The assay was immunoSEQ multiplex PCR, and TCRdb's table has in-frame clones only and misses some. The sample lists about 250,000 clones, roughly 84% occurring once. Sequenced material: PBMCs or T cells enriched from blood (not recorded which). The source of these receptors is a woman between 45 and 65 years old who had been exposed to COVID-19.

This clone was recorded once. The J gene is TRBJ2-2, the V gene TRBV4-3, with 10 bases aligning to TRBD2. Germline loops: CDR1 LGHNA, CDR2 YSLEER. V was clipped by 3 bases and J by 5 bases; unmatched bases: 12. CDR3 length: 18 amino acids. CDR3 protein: CASSQEFSGGLLTGELFF. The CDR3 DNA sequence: TGCGCCAGCAGCCAGGAGTTTAGCGGGGGGCTATTAACCGGGGAGCTGTTTTTT.

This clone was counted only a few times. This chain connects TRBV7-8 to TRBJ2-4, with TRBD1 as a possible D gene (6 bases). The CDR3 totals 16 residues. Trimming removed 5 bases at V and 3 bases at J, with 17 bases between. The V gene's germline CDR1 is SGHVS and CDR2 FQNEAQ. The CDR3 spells CASSPEGGWGKNIQYF. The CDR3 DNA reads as TGTGCCAGCAGCCCAGAAGGGGGTTGGGGCAAAAACATTCAGTACTTC.

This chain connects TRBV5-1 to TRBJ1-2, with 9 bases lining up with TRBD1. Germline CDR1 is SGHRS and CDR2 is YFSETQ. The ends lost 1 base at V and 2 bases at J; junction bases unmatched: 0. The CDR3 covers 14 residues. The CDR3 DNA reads TGCGCCAGCAGCTTGACAGGGGGCAACTATGGCTACACCTTC. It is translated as CASSLTGGNYGYTF.

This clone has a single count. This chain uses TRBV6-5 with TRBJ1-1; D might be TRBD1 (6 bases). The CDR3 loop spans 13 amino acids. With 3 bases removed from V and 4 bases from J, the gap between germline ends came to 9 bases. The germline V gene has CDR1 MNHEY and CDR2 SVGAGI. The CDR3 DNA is TGTGCCAGCAGTTATCAGGGGAGCACTGAAGCTTTCTTT. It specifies CASSYQGSTEAFF.

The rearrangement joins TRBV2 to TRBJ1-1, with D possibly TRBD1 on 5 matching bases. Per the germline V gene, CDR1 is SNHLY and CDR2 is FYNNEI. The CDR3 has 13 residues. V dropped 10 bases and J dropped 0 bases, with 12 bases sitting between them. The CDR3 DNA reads TGTGCCACCCTGACAGACATGAACACTGAAGCTTTCTTT. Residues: CATLTDMNTEAFF. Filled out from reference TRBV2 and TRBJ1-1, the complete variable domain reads EPEVTQTPSHQVTQMGQEVILRCVPISNHLYFYWYRQILGQKVEFLVSFYNNEISEKSEIFDDQFSVERPDGSNFTLKIRSTKLEDSAMYFCATLTDMNTEAFFGQGTRLTVV.

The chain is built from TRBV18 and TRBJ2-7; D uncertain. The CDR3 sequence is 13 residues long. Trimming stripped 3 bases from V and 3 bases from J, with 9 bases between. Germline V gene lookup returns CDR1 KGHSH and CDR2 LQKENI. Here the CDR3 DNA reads TGTGCCAGCTCACCCCAGTCAAACTACGAGCAGTACTTC. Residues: CASSPQSNYEQYF.

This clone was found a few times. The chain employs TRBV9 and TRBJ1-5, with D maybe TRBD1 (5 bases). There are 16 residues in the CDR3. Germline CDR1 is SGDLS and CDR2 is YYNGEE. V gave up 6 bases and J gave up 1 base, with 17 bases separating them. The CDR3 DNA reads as TGTGCCAGCATCCCCAACCACCGGGGGAGCAATCAGCCCCAGCATTTT. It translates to CASIPNHRGSNQPQHF. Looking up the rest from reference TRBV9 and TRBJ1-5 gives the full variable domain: DSGVTQTPKHLITATGQRVTLRCSPRSGDLSVYWYQQSLDQGLQFLIQYYNGEERAKGNILERFSAQQFPDLHSELNLSSLELGDSALYFCASIPNHRGSNQPQHFGDGTRLSIL.

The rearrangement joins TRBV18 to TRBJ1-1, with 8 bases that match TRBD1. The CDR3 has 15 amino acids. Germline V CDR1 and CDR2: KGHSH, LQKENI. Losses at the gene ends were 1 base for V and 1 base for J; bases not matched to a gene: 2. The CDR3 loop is CASSPQQGENTEAFF. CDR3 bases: TGTGCCAGCTCACCACAACAGGGGGAGAACACTGAAGCTTTCTTT.

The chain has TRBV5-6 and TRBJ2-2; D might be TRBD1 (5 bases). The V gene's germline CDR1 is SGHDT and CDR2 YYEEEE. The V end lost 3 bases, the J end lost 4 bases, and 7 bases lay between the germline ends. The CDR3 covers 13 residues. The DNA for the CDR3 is TGTGCCAGCAGCTCAGACAGCACCGGGGAGCTGTTTTTT. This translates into CASSSDSTGELFF.

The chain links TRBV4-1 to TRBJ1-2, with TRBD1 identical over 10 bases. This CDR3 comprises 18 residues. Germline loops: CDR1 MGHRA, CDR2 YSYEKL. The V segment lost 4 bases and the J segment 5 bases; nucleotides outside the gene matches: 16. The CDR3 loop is CASSPLGDRGQSWYGYTF. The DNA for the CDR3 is TGCGCCAGCAGCCCACTGGGGGACAGGGGCCAATCCTGGTATGGCTACACCTTC.

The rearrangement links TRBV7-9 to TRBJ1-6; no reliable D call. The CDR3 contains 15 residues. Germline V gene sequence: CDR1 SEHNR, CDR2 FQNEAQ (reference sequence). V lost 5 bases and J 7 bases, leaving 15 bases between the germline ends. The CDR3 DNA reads TGTGCCAGCAGCCCTACTGGACTGATGAATTCACCCCTCCACTTT. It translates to CASSPTGLMNSPLHF.

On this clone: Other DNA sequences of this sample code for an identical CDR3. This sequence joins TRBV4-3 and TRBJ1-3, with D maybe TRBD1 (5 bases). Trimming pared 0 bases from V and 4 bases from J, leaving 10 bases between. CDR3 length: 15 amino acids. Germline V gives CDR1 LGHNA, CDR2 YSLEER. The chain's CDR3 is CASSQDRASGNTIYF. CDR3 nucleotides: TGCGCCAGCAGCCAAGACAGGGCCTCAGGAAACACCATATATTTT.

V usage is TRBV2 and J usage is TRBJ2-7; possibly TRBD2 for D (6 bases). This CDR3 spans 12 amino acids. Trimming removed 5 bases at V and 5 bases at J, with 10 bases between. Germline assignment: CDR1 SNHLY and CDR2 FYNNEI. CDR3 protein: CASSRTSHEQYF. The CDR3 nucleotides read TGTGCCAGCAGTCGAACTAGCCACGAGCAGTACTTC.

In nucleotides, the CDR3 is TGTGCCAGCAGTTTAGGAGGGGCCCCCTACGAGCAGTACTTC. Translated, it gives CASSLGGAPYEQYF. The chain employs TRBV28 and TRBJ2-7; the D gene is possibly TRBD2 (6 bases). The V end lost 2 bases, the J end lost 2 bases, and 10 bases lay between the germline ends. This CDR3 is 14 amino acids long. Germline V lookup: CDR1 MDHEN, CDR2 SYDVKM.

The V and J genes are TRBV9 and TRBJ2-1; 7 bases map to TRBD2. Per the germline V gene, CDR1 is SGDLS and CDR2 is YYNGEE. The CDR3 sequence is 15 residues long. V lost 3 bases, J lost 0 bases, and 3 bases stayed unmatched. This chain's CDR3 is CASSARGDSYNEQFF. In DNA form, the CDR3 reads TGTGCCAGCAGCGCCCGGGGGGACTCCTACAATGAGCAGTTCTTC.

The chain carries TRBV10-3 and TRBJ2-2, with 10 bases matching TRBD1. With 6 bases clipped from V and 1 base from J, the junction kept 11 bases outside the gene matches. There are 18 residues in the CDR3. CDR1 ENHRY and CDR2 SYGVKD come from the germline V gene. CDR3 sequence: CAISGTGVFNLNTGELFF. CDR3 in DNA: TGTGCCATCAGCGGGACAGGGGTTTTCAATTTGAACACCGGGGAGCTGTTTTTT.

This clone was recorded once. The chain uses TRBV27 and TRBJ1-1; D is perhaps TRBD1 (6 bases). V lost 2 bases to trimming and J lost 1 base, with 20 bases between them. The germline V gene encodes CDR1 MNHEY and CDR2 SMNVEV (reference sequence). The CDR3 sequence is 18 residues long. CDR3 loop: CASSLGLFGGTKNTEAFF. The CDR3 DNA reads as TGTGCCAGCAGTTTAGGGCTCTTCGGGGGGACAAAGAACACTGAAGCTTTCTTT.

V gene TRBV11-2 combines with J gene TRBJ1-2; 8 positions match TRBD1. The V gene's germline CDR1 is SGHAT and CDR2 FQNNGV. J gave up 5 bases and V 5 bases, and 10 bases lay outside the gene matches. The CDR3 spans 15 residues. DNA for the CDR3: TGTGCCAGCAGCCAATACAGGGGGAAAGAGTATGGCTACACCTTC. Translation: CASSQYRGKEYGYTF.

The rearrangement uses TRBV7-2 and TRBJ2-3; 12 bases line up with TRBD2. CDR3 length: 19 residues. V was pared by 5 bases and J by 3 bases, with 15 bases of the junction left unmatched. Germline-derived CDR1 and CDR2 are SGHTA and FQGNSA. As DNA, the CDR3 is TGTGCCAGCAGCCTCTCCCGGGGAATGCTAGCGGGGGGGACAGATACGCAGTATTTT. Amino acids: CASSLSRGMLAGGTDTQYF.

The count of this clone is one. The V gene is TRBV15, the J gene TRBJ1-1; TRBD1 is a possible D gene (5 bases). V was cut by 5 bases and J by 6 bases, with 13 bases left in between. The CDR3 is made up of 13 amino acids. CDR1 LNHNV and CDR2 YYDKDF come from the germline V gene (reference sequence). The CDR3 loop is CATSWGGKAEAFF. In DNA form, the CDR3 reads TGTGCCACCAGCTGGGGGGGGAAGGCTGAAGCTTTCTTT.

Here the CDR3 DNA reads TGTGCCAGCAGCAAGACTAGCGGGGGATACGAGCAGTACTTC. Protein: CASSKTSGGYEQYF. The chain uses TRBV9 and TRBJ2-7; 12 bases match TRBD2. The CDR3 has 14 residues. With 4 bases clipped from V and 4 bases from J, the junction kept 3 bases outside the gene matches. Germline V gene lookup returns CDR1 SGDLS and CDR2 YYNGEE.

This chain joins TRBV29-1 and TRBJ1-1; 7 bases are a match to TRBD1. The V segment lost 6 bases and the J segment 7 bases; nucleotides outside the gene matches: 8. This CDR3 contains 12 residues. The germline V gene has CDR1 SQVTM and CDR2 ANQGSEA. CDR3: CSVGDRGLEAFF. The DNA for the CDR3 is TGCAGCGTAGGGGACAGAGGACTTGAAGCTTTCTTT.

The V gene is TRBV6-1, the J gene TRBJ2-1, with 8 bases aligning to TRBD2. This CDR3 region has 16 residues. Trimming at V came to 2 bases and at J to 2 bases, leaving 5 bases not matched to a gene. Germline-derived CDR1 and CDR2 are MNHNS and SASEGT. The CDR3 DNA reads TGTGCCAGCAGTGAAATTTCGGGACTAGCCTACAATGAGCAGTTCTTC. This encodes CASSEISGLAYNEQFF.

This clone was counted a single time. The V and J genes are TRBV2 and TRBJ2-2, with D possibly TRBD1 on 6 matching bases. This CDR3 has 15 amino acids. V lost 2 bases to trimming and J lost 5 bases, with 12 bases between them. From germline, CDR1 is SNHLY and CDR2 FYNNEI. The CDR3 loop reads CASSERTDYTGELFF. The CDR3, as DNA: TGTGCCAGCAGTGAACGGACAGACTATACCGGGGAGCTGTTTTTT.

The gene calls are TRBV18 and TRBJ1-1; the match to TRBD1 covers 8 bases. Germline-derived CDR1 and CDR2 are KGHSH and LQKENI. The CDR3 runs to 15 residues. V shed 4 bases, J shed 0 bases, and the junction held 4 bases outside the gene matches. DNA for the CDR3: TGTGCCAGCTCACTGGGGGACAGGATGAACACTGAAGCTTTCTTT. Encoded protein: CASSLGDRMNTEAFF.

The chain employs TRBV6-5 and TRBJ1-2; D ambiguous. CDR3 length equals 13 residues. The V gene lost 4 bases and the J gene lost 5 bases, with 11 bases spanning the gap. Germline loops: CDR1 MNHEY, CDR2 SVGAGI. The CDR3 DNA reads TGTGCCAGCAGTTTACGGGAAAGATATGGCTACACCTTC. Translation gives CASSLRERYGYTF.

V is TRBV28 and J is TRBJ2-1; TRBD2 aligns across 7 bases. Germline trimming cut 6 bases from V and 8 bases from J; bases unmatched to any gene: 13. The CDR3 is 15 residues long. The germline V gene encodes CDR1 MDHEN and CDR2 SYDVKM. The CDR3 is CASRSGGAGSYEQFF. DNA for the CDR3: TGTGCCAGCAGGTCGGGAGGAGCGGGGAGCTATGAGCAGTTCTTC.

The CDR3: CASTHRGGVGDEKLFF. DNA of the CDR3: TGTGCCAGCACACACAGGGGGGGTGTAGGGGATGAAAAACTGTTTTTT. The chain links TRBV28 to TRBJ1-4, with 8 bases aligning to TRBD1. With V trimmed by 7 bases and J by 6 bases, 13 bases remained unmatched. Germline V CDR1 and CDR2: MDHEN, SYDVKM. The CDR3 length is 16 residues.

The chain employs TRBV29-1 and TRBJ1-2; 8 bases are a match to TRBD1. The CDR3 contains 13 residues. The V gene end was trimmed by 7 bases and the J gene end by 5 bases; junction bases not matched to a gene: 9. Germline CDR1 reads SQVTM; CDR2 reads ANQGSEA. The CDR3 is CSAATGVNYGYTF. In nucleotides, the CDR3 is TGCAGCGCCGCGACAGGGGTAAATTATGGCTACACCTTC.

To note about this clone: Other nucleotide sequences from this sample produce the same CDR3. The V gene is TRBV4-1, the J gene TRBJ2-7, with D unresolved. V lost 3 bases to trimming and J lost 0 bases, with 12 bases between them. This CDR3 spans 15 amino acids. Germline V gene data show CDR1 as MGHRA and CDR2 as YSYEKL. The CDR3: CASSQGTASSYEQYF. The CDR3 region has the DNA TGCGCCAGCAGCCAGGGCACTGCATCCTCCTACGAGCAGTACTTC.